The present T cell receptor beta chain was sequenced within a study of long-term antiretroviral therapy in people with HIV. The immunoSEQ assay was v3.0, run at survey level. Assay used: immunoSEQ multiplex PCR; TCRdb lists only in-frame clones, some missing. The sample carries fewer than 40,000 clones, about 96% recorded once. The CDR3 runs to 13 residues. Germline V lookup: CDR1 MNHNS, CDR2 SASEGT. V was shortened by 4 bases and J by 4 bases, with 10 bases between the two germline ends. This sample comprised unsorted PBMCs, obtained 6.9 years after starting antiretroviral therapy. The clonotype comes from a man aged 30 to 45 with HIV. The J gene is TRBJ1-2, the V gene TRBV6-1; a possible D gene is TRBD1 (6 bases). The CDR3 protein is CASSAGEGYGYTF. The CDR3 region has the DNA TGTGCCAGCAGTGCAGGGGAAGGCTATGGCTACACCTTC.